The entry below describes one T cell receptor beta chain. Its antigen remains unknown. These data originate in a study of graft-versus-host responses after intestinal transplantation. Study as a whole: Isolated intestinal, liver-intestinal, or multivisceral transplants had been given to the recipients. Tacrolimus plus steroids were given to all recipients for about 3 years, preceded by anti-thymocyte globulin induction. Study-wide findings and caveats: High graft-versus-host to host-versus-graft clonal ratios were seen in allografts of patients with graft-donor T cell macrochimerism. Peak levels of circulating GvH clones tracked with early post-transplant HvG declines.

The germline V gene encodes CDR1 SNHLY and CDR2 FYNNEI. V trimming: 6 bases; J trimming: 8 bases; junction bases outside the gene matches: 3. This CDR3 comprises 13 residues. The repertoire was sequenced with immunoSEQ multiplex PCR; TCRdb's copy has only in-frame clones and lacks some. Of around 110,000 clones listed, approximately 90% are singletons. This TCR came from a human donor who received an intestinal transplant. This chain connects TRBV2 to TRBJ1-4; 10 bases are a match to TRBD1. Sequenced material: unstimulated CD4+ T cells sorted from spleen or lymph node cells, taken before intestinal transplant. CDR3 loop: CASRTGGEEKLFF. CDR3 DNA sequence: TGTGCCAGCAGGACAGGGGGCGAGGAAAAACTGTTTTTT.